Below, 30 T cell receptor beta chains from the same sample are listed, as sequenced in a study of T cells in localized non-small cell lung cancer. Libraries were prepared by immunoSEQ multiplex PCR; TCRdb keeps only in-frame clonotypes and omits some of them. Of some 130,000 clones listed, 89% were seen once; the top ten hold approximately 1.7%. This sample comprised peripheral blood, obtained before any cancer treatment. The origin of the receptors is a female donor of 60 years or more with stage I lung adenocarcinoma.

The chain joins TRBV15 to TRBJ2-1; no clear D. CDR3 length: 16 residues. The V end was cut by 0 bases, the J end by 0 bases, with 9 bases between. The germline gives CDR1 LNHNV, CDR2 YYDKDF (reference sequence). The CDR3 region is CATSRDVGISYNEQFF. As DNA, the CDR3 is TGTGCCACCAGCAGAGACGTGGGGATCTCCTACAATGAGCAGTTCTTC.

This clone was detected once. The rearrangement links TRBV27 to TRBJ2-5; D remains ambiguous. The CDR3 consists of 14 residues. V lost 6 bases and J 7 bases, leaving 18 bases between the germline ends. Germline values: CDR1 MNHEY, CDR2 SMNVEV (reference sequence). CDR3 in DNA: TGTGCCAGCAGAGGCCGGTCCTCATTGGGGACCCAGTACTTC. It translates to CASRGRSSLGTQYF.

The chain combines TRBV28 with TRBJ1-1; TRBD1 is a possible D gene (6 bases). The CDR3 totals 15 residues. V lost 2 bases and J 0 bases, leaving 10 bases between the germline ends. The germline V gene encodes CDR1 MDHEN and CDR2 SYDVKM. The CDR3 DNA sequence: TGTGCCAGCAGTTTACGGGGGGCTATGAACACTGAAGCTTTCTTT. Translation: CASSLRGAMNTEAFF.

This clone appeared a single time. The V gene is TRBV9, the J gene TRBJ2-7; a possible D gene is TRBD1 (5 bases). This CDR3 is built from 13 residues. Between the trimmed V and J ends, which lost 4 bases and 4 bases, there was a span of 12 bases. The V gene's germline CDR1 is SGDLS and CDR2 YYNGEE. This CDR3 reads CASSTDQGYEQYF. The CDR3 nucleotides read TGTGCCAGCAGCACCGACCAGGGTTACGAGCAGTACTTC.

This chain links TRBV6-5 with TRBJ2-7; 8 positions agree with TRBD1. Trimming removed 6 bases from V and 3 bases from J; junction bases left unmatched: 1. The CDR3 extends over 12 amino acids. Germline lookup yields CDR1 MNHEY and CDR2 SVGAGI. CDR3 amino acids: CASRTGDYEQYF. CDR3 coding DNA: TGTGCCAGCAGGACAGGGGACTACGAGCAGTACTTC.

The J gene is TRBJ2-5, the V gene TRBV5-4, with a possible D match to TRBD2 (6 bases). CDR1 and CDR2 from the germline V gene are SGHNT and YYREEE (reference sequence). The length of the CDR3 is 14 residues. Trimming shortened V by 0 bases and J by 7 bases, and 13 bases separated the two germline ends. CDR3 coding DNA: TGTGCCAGCAGCTTGGGCGGGACCATGGGGACCCAGTACTTC. Translation gives CASSLGGTMGTQYF.

The chain is built from TRBV7-2 and TRBJ2-5; tentatively, D is TRBD1 or TRBD2 (5 bases each). The germline V gene has CDR1 SGHTA and CDR2 FQGNSA. The CDR3 spans 14 residues. Trimming stripped 3 bases from V and 1 base from J, with 9 bases between. DNA for the CDR3: TGTGCCAGCAGCTTTGGGGGAACCCAAGAGACCCAGTACTTC. It encodes CASSFGGTQETQYF.

Written as DNA, the CDR3 is TGTGCCATCAGTGGGGGGCTAGCAGACGGGGAGCTGTTTTTT. Its protein is CAISGGLADGELFF. The chain links TRBV10-3 to TRBJ2-2, with a tentative D call TRBD1 (6 bases). Germline-derived CDR1 and CDR2 are ENHRY and SYGVKD. There are 14 residues in the CDR3. Deletions cut 4 bases from V and 7 bases from J, with 13 bases between.

The chain has TRBV5-1 and TRBJ2-7; 12 nucleotides align to TRBD1. Germline V CDR1 and CDR2: SGHRS, YFSETQ. Unmatched junction bases numbered 7, after V lost 2 bases and J lost 4 bases. This CDR3 is built from 16 residues. In DNA form, the CDR3 reads TGCGCCAGCAGCTTCTCCGGGACAGGGGGCTATTACGAGCAGTACTTC. This translates into CASSFSGTGGYYEQYF.

The J gene is TRBJ2-1, the V gene TRBV5-5; D may correspond to TRBD1 or TRBD2 (5 bases each). The CDR3 consists of 16 residues. The V end lost 0 bases, the J end lost 2 bases, and 12 bases lay between the germline ends. Germline V gene sequence: CDR1 SGHKS, CDR2 YYEKEE (reference sequence). This CDR3 reads CASSLDPGTTYNEQFF. The CDR3 DNA reads as TGTGCCAGCAGCTTGGACCCCGGGACCACCTACAATGAGCAGTTCTTC.

J is TRBJ1-2 and V is TRBV6-5, with D maybe TRBD1 (6 bases). The CDR3 is made up of 12 amino acids. The germline V gene encodes CDR1 MNHEY and CDR2 SVGAGI. Trimming cost V 10 bases and J 7 bases, with 16 bases left between them. The CDR3 nucleotides are TGTGCCATCACCCAGGGGAATGGTGGCTACACCTTC. It codes for CAITQGNGGYTF.

This chain uses TRBV11-2 with TRBJ2-1; no firm D call. V gave up 7 bases and J gave up 4 bases, with 11 bases separating them. CDR1 is SGHAT, CDR2 FQNNGV, per germline. The CDR3 runs 13 residues. The CDR3 coding sequence is TGTGCCAGCAACACGGACCCTTACAATGAGCAGTTCTTC. Its protein product is CASNTDPYNEQFF. The entire variable domain, with the rest obtained from reference TRBV11-2 and TRBJ2-1, is as follows: EAGVAQSPRYKIIEKRQSVAFWCNPISGHATLYWYQQILGQGPKLLIQFQNNGVVDDSQLPKDRFSAERLKGVDSTLKIQPAKLEDSAVYLCASNTDPYNEQFFGPGTRLTVL.

The V and J genes are TRBV5-1 and TRBJ2-7, with TRBD1 identical over 8 bases. Germline CDR1 reads SGHRS; CDR2 reads YFSETQ. With V trimmed by 3 bases and J by 6 bases, 8 bases remained unmatched. The length of the CDR3 is 14 residues. The CDR3 coding sequence is TGCGCCAGCAGCTCGGACCGACAGGGGTTCGAGCAGTACTTC. It encodes CASSSDRQGFEQYF.

This chain uses TRBV28 with TRBJ1-5; no reliable D call. Trimming pared 7 bases from V and 1 base from J, leaving 11 bases between. This CDR3 is 14 amino acids long. Germline CDR1 MDHEN, CDR2 SYDVKM. The CDR3, as DNA: TGTGCCAGCACTCTAACTCTAAGCAATCAGCCCCAGCATTTT. It translates to CASTLTLSNQPQHF.

The V call is TRBV18, the J call TRBJ1-3; D may be TRBD1 (6 bases). With 6 bases removed from V and 0 bases from J, the gap between germline ends came to 12 bases. There are 15 residues in the CDR3. CDR1 is KGHSH and CDR2 is LQKENI in the germline V gene. Here the CDR3 reads CASSPGQNSGNTIYF. In DNA form, the CDR3 reads TGTGCCAGCTCCCCAGGACAGAACTCTGGAAACACCATATATTTT.

The J gene is TRBJ1-2, the V gene TRBV2, with 9 bases identical to TRBD1. V lost 5 bases to trimming and J lost 2 bases; unmatched junction nucleotides: 3. Per the germline V gene, CDR1 is SNHLY and CDR2 is FYNNEI. This CDR3 is built from 14 residues. Here the CDR3 DNA reads TGTGCCAGCAGTAAACAGGGGGCCAACTATGGCTACACCTTC. Protein product: CASSKQGANYGYTF.

This rearrangement joins TRBV2 to TRBJ2-5; 7 bases agree with TRBD1. Trimming cost V 0 bases and J 7 bases; bases outside gene matches: 11. The CDR3 contains 16 residues. Per germline, CDR1 SNHLY and CDR2 FYNNEI. CDR3 DNA: TGTGCCAGCAGTGAAGCTGGGAGACAGGGATTGGGGACCCAGTACTTC. It yields the protein CASSEAGRQGLGTQYF.

This clone was observed a few times. V gene TRBV30 combines with J gene TRBJ2-3; 13 bases match TRBD2. The CDR3 spans 18 residues. Per germline, CDR1 GTSNPN and CDR2 SVGIG (reference sequence). Trimming removed 1 base from V and 5 bases from J; junction bases left unmatched: 12. The CDR3 sequence is CAWSGRTSGRAAKDTQYF. CDR3 in DNA: TGTGCCTGGAGTGGACGAACTAGCGGGAGGGCCGCGAAAGATACGCAGTATTTT.

V gene TRBV5-1 combines with J gene TRBJ2-1, with D hard to call. The CDR3 runs to 16 residues. Germline V gene data show CDR1 as SGHRS and CDR2 as YFSETQ. Between the trimmed V and J ends, which lost 3 bases and 1 base, there was a span of 14 bases. The CDR3 DNA reads TGCGCCAGCAGCTGGACCCCCCTGGGATCCTACAATGAGCAGTTCTTC. Protein sequence: CASSWTPLGSYNEQFF.

CDR3 DNA: TGTGCCTGGAGGTTTACTAGCTCCTACGAGCAGTACTTC. It translates to CAWRFTSSYEQYF. V and J are TRBV30 and TRBJ2-7; D is perhaps TRBD2 (5 bases). The CDR3 extends over 13 amino acids. Trimming cost V 3 bases and J 0 bases, with 9 bases left between them. Germline V gene lookup returns CDR1 GTSNPN and CDR2 SVGIG (reference sequence).

This chain joins TRBV6-5 and TRBJ1-1; D is undetermined. With 7 bases removed from V and 1 base from J, the gap between germline ends came to 10 bases. From germline, CDR1 is MNHEY and CDR2 SVGAGI. CDR3 length: 13 amino acids. CDR3 bases: TGTGCCAGCATCTCCTCCGGGAACACTGAAGCTTTCTTT. The encoded protein is CASISSGNTEAFF.

The chain carries TRBV5-1 and TRBJ2-7, with 8 bases matching TRBD1. From germline, CDR1 is SGHRS and CDR2 YFSETQ. The CDR3 contains 13 residues. The V gene end was trimmed by 5 bases and the J gene end by 5 bases; junction bases not matched to a gene: 6. The CDR3 DNA reads as TGCGCCAGCAGTCCGGGACAGGCTAACGAGCAGTACTTC. Encoded protein: CASSPGQANEQYF.

This sequence joins TRBV28 and TRBJ2-1, with 8 positions matching TRBD2. CDR1 is MDHEN, CDR2 SYDVKM, per germline. This CDR3 contains 14 residues. With V trimmed by 5 bases and J by 8 bases, 8 bases remained unmatched. The CDR3 spells CASSRAGAQDEQFF. The CDR3 DNA follows: TGTGCCAGCAGTCGAGCGGGAGCACAGGATGAGCAGTTCTTC.

The chain joins TRBV6-5 to TRBJ2-7; no definite D call. This CDR3 comprises 14 residues. Deletions cut 5 bases from V and 2 bases from J, with 13 bases between. Germline V CDR1 and CDR2: MNHEY, SVGAGI. CDR3 nucleotides: TGTGCCAGCAGTCCGACGTTTACTACCTACGAGCAGTACTTC. Protein: CASSPTFTTYEQYF.

The J gene is TRBJ2-2, the V gene TRBV7-3; maybe TRBD2 (6 bases). Germline V gene lookup returns CDR1 SGHTA and CDR2 FQGTGA. The CDR3 is made up of 16 amino acids. Deletions cut 8 bases from V and 2 bases from J, with 18 bases between. The CDR3 reads CASAAGLSFNTGELFF. The CDR3 coding sequence is TGTGCCAGCGCTGCGGGACTCTCCTTTAACACCGGGGAGCTGTTTTTT.

The rearrangement joins TRBV11-3 to TRBJ2-7, with D perhaps matching TRBD2 (5 bases). Trimming cost V 5 bases and J 5 bases, with 16 bases left between them. Germline CDR1 is SGHNT and CDR2 is YENEEA. CDR3 length: 14 amino acids. CDR3 amino acids: CASSRRTPPDEQYF. The CDR3 DNA is TGTGCCAGCAGCCGACGGACTCCTCCCGACGAGCAGTACTTC. Combining the CDR3 with reference TRBV11-3 and TRBJ2-7 gives the whole variable domain EAGVVQSPRYKIIEKKQPVAFWCNPISGHNTLYWYLQNLGQGPELLIRYENEEAVDDSQLPKDRFSAERLKGVDSTLKIQPAELGDSAVYLCASSRRTPPDEQYFGPGTRLTVT.

The rearrangement links TRBV5-1 to TRBJ2-1; TRBD2 matches at 8 bases. Germline V gene lookup returns CDR1 SGHRS and CDR2 YFSETQ. V lost 2 bases to trimming and J lost 4 bases; unmatched junction nucleotides: 5. The CDR3 is made up of 15 amino acids. The CDR3 spells CASSFSGNDYNEQFF. The CDR3 DNA reads TGCGCCAGCAGCTTTAGCGGGAACGATTACAATGAGCAGTTCTTC. The complete variable domain, with remaining parts taken from reference TRBV5-1 and TRBJ2-1, reads KAGVTQTPRYLIKTRGQQVTLSCSPISGHRSVSWYQQTPGQGLQFLFEYFSETQRNKGNFPGRFSGRQFSNSRSEMNVSTLELGDSALYLCASSFSGNDYNEQFFGPGTRLTVL.

CDR3 region: CASSGLAHSYNEQFF. The CDR3 bases are TGTGCCAGCAGTGGACTAGCCCACTCCTACAATGAGCAGTTCTTC. This rearrangement joins TRBV6-5 to TRBJ2-1; 8 nucleotides match TRBD2. V was pared by 5 bases and J by 0 bases, with 3 bases of the junction left unmatched. CDR1 and CDR2 from the germline V gene are MNHEY and SVGAGI. The CDR3 runs 15 residues.

This chain joins TRBV6-1 and TRBJ1-5, with 7 bases aligning to TRBD1. Per germline, CDR1 MNHNS and CDR2 SASEGT. The V gene end was trimmed by 4 bases and the J gene end by 3 bases; junction bases not matched to a gene: 6. This CDR3 has 15 amino acids. Here the CDR3 DNA reads TGTGCCAGCAGTGTCGAACAGGGGAACAATCAGCCCCAGCATTTT. This gives the protein CASSVEQGNNQPQHF.

The chain uses TRBV7-9 and TRBJ2-5, with D unresolved. V was shortened by 5 bases and J by 5 bases, with 15 bases between the two germline ends. This CDR3 region has 14 residues. CDR1 is SEHNR, CDR2 FQNEAQ, per germline (reference sequence). The CDR3 is CASSPEPFTETQYF. CDR3 in DNA: TGTGCCAGCAGCCCAGAACCGTTTACGGAGACCCAGTACTTC.